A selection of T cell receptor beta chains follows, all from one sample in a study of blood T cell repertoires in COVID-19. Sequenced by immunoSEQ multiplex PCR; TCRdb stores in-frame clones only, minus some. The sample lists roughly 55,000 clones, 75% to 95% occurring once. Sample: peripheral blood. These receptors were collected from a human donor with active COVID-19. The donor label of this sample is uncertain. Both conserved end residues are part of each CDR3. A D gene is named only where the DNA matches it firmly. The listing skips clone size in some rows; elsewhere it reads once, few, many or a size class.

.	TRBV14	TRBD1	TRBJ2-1	TGTGCCAGCAGCCAAGGGGGGACAGGGGGCTACAATGAGCAGTTCTTC	CASSQGGTGGYNEQFF
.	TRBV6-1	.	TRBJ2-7	TGTGCCAGCAGTGAAGCAGCGGGTTGGGGAGACGAGCAGTACTTC	CASSEAAGWGDEQYF
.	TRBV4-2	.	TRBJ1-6	TGTGCCAGCAGCCAAGCCCTTAATTCACCCCTCCACTTT	CASSQALNSPLHF
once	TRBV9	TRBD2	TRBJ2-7	TGTGCCAGCAGCATGAGCGGGAGTGGGGGCTACGAGCAGTACTTC	CASSMSGSGGYEQYF
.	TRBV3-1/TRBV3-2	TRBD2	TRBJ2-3	TGTGCCAGCCAAACAGCGGGGGGCAGCACAGATACGCAGTATTTT	CASQTAGGSTDTQYF
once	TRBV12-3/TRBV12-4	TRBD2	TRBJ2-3	TGTGCCAGCAGTAGCGGGAGGGTGGATACGCAGTATTTT	CASSSGRVDTQYF
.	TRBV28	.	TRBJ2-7	TGTGCCAGCAGCCCTGTCGCAGGGAATACCTACGAGCAGTACTTC	CASSPVAGNTYEQYF
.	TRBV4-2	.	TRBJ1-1	TGTGCCAGCAGCCAAGTGCAGGGGCTGGACACTGAAGCTTTCTTT	CASSQVQGLDTEAFF
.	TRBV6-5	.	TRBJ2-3	TGTGCCAGCGAATCCGCGAGCAGCACAGATACGCAGTATTTT	CASESASSTDTQYF
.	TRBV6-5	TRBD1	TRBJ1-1	TGTGCCAGCAGCGGGACAGGGGGCCCTGAAGCTTTCTTT	CASSGTGGPEAFF
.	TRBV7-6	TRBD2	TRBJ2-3	TGTGCCAGCAGCTTAGATGGTCGACTAGCCGCGGGCACAGATACGCAGTATTTT	CASSLDGRLAAGTDTQYF
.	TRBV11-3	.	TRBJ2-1	TGTGCCAGCAGCTTACGAGGTTCCTATGAGCAGTTCTTC	CASSLRGSYEQFF
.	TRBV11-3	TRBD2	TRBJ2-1	TGTGCCAGCAGCAAGAACCTAGCGGGGGGGTACAATGAGCAGTTCTTC	CASSKNLAGGYNEQFF
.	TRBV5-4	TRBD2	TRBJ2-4	TGTGCCAGCAGCTTGGTAGGAGCGGGGGGAAACATTCAGTACTTC	CASSLVGAGGNIQYF
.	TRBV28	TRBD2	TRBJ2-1	TGTGCCAGCAGCCCACCCCGGACTAGCGGGATCTCCTACAATGAGCAGTTCTTC	CASSPPRTSGISYNEQFF
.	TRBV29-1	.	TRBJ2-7	TGCAGCGTTGAAACAGGGGACTTCTACGAGCAGTACTTC	CSVETGDFYEQYF
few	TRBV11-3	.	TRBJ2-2	TGTGCCAGCAGCTTAGATAAGCGAGCTAACACCGGGGAGCTGTTTTTT	CASSLDKRANTGELFF
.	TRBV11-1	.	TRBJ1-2	TGTGCCAGCAGCGGCGGGGGAAACTATGGCTACACCTTC	CASSGGGNYGYTF
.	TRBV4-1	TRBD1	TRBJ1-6	TGCGCCAGCAGCCAAGCAGGGGGCGGTTCACCCCTCCACTTT	CASSQAGGGSPLHF
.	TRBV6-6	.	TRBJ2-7	TGTGCCAGCACCCACGAACTACTAGCTCCAGGTTACGAGCAGTACTTC	CASTHELLAPGYEQYF
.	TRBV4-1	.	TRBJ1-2	TGCGCCAGCTCCCGGGAGGCGAGGGGGGACTATGGCTACACCTTC	CASSREARGDYGYTF
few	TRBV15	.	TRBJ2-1	TGTGCCACCAGTGCGTCGGCTAGCCGGAGCAATGAGCAGTTCTTC	CATSASASRSNEQFF
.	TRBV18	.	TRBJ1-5	TGTGCCAGCTCACCGGCCGTGGATCAGCCCCAGCATTTT	CASSPAVDQPQHF
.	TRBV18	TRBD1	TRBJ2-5	TGTGCCAGCTCACCACGGACAGGACAAGAGACCCAGTACTTC	CASSPRTGQETQYF
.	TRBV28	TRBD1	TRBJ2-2	TGTGCCAGCAGTTCACAGGACAGGGGCAGCGGGGAGCTGTTTTTT	CASSSQDRGSGELFF
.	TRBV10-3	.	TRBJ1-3	TGTGCCATCAGTGAAAAGGAGACAGGTTCGACTTTCTCTGGAAACACCATATATTTT	CAISEKETGSTFSGNTIYF
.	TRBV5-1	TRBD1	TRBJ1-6	TGCGCCAGCAGCTTGGTTGGCAGGGGGTCACCCCTCCACTTT	CASSLVGRGSPLHF
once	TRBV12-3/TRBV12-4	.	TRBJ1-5	TGTGCCAGCACCACTTTGCCCCATCAGCCCCAGCATTTT	CASTTLPHQPQHF
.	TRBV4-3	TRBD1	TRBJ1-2	TGCGCCAGCAGCCAAGAATCGGAGGGGGCTTGGTATGGCTACACCTTC	CASSQESEGAWYGYTF
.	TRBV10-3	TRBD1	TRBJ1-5	TGTGCCATCAGTGAGTCAGGGACAGGCCTTGGGCCCCAGCATTTT	CAISESGTGLGPQHF
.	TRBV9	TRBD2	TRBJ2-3	TGTGCCAGCAGCGTAACGCCAGCGGGAGTCCCAGATACGCAGTATTTT	CASSVTPAGVPDTQYF
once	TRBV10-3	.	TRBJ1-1	TGTGCCATCAGTGAGTTTACAGAATGGAACACTGAAGCTTTCTTT	CAISEFTEWNTEAFF
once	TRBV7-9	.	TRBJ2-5	TGTGCCAGCAGCTTTCTGGCAGGGGACGAGACCCAGTACTTC	CASSFLAGDETQYF
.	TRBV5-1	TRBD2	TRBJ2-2	TGCGCCAGCAGCTATGGGACTAGCGGGGGCACCGGGGAGCTGTTTTTT	CASSYGTSGGTGELFF
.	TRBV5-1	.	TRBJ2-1	TGCGCCAGCAGCTTGGTCCAGGGTGGCGAGCAGTTCTTC	CASSLVQGGEQFF
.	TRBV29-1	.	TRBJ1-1	TGCAGCGTCGACAAGAGCGAAGCTTTCTTT	CSVDKSEAFF
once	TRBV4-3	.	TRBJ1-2	TGCGCCAGCAGCCATACTGGGGGGGGGCCTAACTATGGCTACACCTTC	CASSHTGGGPNYGYTF
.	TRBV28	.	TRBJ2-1	TGTGCCAGCAGTTTGGTAAGCTCCCATGAGCAGTTCTTC	CASSLVSSHEQFF
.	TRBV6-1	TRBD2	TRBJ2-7	TGTGCCAGCAGGGACGCTGGGGGGAGGGTGGACGAGCAGTACTTC	CASRDAGGRVDEQYF
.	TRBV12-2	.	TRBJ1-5	TGTGCAAGTCGCTTAGCCCAGCTACCCAGGACAGGCCGTTATCAGCCCCAGCATTTT	CASRLAQLPRTGRYQPQHF
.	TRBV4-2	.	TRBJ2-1	TGTGCCAGCAGCCAAGATCCCCAGGCCTACAATGAGCAGTTCTTC	CASSQDPQAYNEQFF
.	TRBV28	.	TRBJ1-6	TGTGCCAGCAGTCCTCAATCCGTGGCCAATTCACCCCTCCACTTT	CASSPQSVANSPLHF
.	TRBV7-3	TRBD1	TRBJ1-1	TGTGCCAGCAGCTCCGGGACAGCAAACACTGAAGCTTTCTTT	CASSSGTANTEAFF
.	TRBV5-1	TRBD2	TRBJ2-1	TGCGCCAGCAGCTTGGTGGGCGGGAGCGATGAGCAGTTCTTC	CASSLVGGSDEQFF
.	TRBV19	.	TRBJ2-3	TGTGCCAGTAGTTTCCAGGGTGGGGATACGCAGTATTTT	CASSFQGGDTQYF
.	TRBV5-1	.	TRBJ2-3	TGCGCCAGCAGCTTGGGGACTTACACAGATACGCAGTATTTT	CASSLGTYTDTQYF
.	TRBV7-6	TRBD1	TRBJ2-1	TGTGCCAGCAGCCCCCGGGACAGGGACGATGAGCAGTTCTTC	CASSPRDRDDEQFF
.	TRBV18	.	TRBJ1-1	TGTGCCAGCTCACCCCGGGGGGGTATGAACACTGAAGCTTTCTTT	CASSPRGGMNTEAFF
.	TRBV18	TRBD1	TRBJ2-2	TGTGCCAGCTCACCAGGGACAGAGTACACCGGGGAGCTGTTTTTT	CASSPGTEYTGELFF
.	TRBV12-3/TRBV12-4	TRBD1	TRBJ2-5	TGTGCCAGCAGCGCTGACAGGGACGAGACCCAGTACTTC	CASSADRDETQYF
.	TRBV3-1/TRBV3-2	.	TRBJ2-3	TGTGCCAGCTCGCTAGAGACAGATACGCAGTATTTT	CASSLETDTQYF
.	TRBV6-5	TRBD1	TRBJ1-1	TGTGCCAGCAGTTACTCCTCGACAGGGACCCTTGAAGCTTTCTTT	CASSYSSTGTLEAFF
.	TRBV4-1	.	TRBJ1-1	TGCGCCAGCAGCCAAGCCGGGAACACTGAAGCTTTCTTT	CASSQAGNTEAFF
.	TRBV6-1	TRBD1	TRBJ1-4	TGTGCCAGCAGTGAATGGGGACAGGGAGCCCTCGGTCTGTTTTTT	CASSEWGQGALGLFF
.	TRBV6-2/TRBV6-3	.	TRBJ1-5	TGTGCCAGCAGTTACATTCTCTCGCAGCCCCAGCATTTT	CASSYILSQPQHF
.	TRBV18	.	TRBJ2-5	TGTGCCAGCTCACCCCGGGAGCAAGAGACCCAGTACTTC	CASSPREQETQYF
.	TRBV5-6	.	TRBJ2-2	TGTGCCAGCAATTGGGGCGGGGGCGCGAACACCGGGGAGCTGTTTTTT	CASNWGGGANTGELFF
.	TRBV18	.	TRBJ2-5	TGTGCCAGCTCACCAAGGACAACGGAGACCCAGTACTTC	CASSPRTTETQYF
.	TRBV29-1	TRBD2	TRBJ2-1	TGCAGCGTTCCCCTCTCCGGGACTAGCGGGAGGAACTCCTACAATGAGCAGTTCTTC	CSVPLSGTSGRNSYNEQFF
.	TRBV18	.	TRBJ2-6	TGTGCCAGCTCACCAAGTTTCAGGGGCAAGGGGGCCAACGTCCTGACTTTC	CASSPSFRGKGANVLTF